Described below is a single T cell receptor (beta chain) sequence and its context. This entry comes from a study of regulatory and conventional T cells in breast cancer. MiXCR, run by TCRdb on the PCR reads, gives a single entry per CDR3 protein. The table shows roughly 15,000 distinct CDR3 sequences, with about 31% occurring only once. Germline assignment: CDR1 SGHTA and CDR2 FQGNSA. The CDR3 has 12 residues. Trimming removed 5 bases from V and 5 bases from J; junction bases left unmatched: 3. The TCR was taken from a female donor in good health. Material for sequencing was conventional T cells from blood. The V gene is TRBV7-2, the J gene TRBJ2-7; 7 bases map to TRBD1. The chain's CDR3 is CASSRGGDEQYF. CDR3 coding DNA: TGTGCCAGCAGCCGAGGGGGCGACGAGCAGTACTTC.